A single sample gave rise to the 28 T cell receptor beta chains below, sequenced in a study of response to subunit inactivated influenza vaccine. Each CDR3 protein gets one entry after TCRdb re-called the RT-PCR reads with MiXCR. The sample shows approximately 520,000 distinct CDR3 sequences, more than 15% of them seen only once. The specimen comprised CD4+ T cells sorted from PBMCs, sampled 23 months after vaccination. The receptors shown here come from a man between 45 and 75 years old who received an inactivated influenza vaccine.

There are a few counts of this clonotype. V gene TRBV5-6 combines with J gene TRBJ2-1; the D is unclear. Trimming cost V 0 bases and J 7 bases, with 11 bases left between them. Germline V gives CDR1 SGHDT, CDR2 YYEEEE. The CDR3 is 14 amino acids. The CDR3 nucleotides read TGTGCCAGCAGCTTGGTATGGCAGACTAATGAGCAGTTCTTC. It specifies CASSLVWQTNEQFF.

This clonotype was seen more than once but under ten times. The CDR3 loop reads CASSHWTGSSYNEQFF. CDR3 sequence (DNA): TGTGCCAGCAGCCATTGGACAGGGAGCTCCTACAATGAGCAGTTCTTC. The rearrangement joins TRBV11-2 to TRBJ2-1; TRBD1 aligns across 8 bases. The CDR3 consists of 16 residues. CDR1 and CDR2 (germline): SGHAT, FQNNGV. With V trimmed by 5 bases and J by 0 bases, 6 bases remained unmatched.

The chain joins TRBV5-6 to TRBJ2-5; 11 nucleotides line up with TRBD1. Trimming cost V 3 bases and J 7 bases; bases outside gene matches: 5. CDR3 size: 14 residues. Germline V gene sequence: CDR1 SGHDT, CDR2 YYEEEE. The CDR3 is CASSSDRGRVTQYF. The CDR3 DNA sequence: TGTGCCAGCAGCTCGGACAGGGGGCGCGTGACCCAGTACTTC.

V gene TRBV28 combines with J gene TRBJ2-6; 9 bases line up with TRBD1. The V and J ends lost 4 bases and 0 bases, in that order; junction bases with no gene match: 7. This CDR3 region has 18 residues. CDR1 is MDHEN, CDR2 SYDVKM, per germline. CDR3 protein: CASSSGTGPTSGANVLTF. For the CDR3, the DNA is TGTGCCAGCAGTTCAGGGACAGGGCCTACCTCTGGGGCCAACGTCCTGACTTTC.

This clonotype was observed at least ten times. This chain connects TRBV4-1 to TRBJ1-5; TRBD1 is a possible D gene (5 bases). Trimming stripped 5 bases from V and 2 bases from J, with 16 bases between. CDR3 size: 16 residues. Germline CDR1 is MGHRA and CDR2 is YSYEKL. The CDR3 is CASSFTMVRGNQPQHF. CDR3 sequence (DNA): TGCGCCAGCAGCTTTACGATGGTCAGGGGCAATCAGCCCCAGCATTTT.

This clonotype has a handful of counts. The chain uses TRBV12-3 or TRBV12-4 and TRBJ2-1; 8 nucleotides agree with TRBD2. This CDR3 is built from 13 residues. V shed 11 bases, J shed 0 bases, and the junction held 3 bases outside the gene matches. The CDR3 sequence: CAVSGSSYNEQFF. CDR3 coding DNA: TGTGCCGTAAGCGGGAGCTCCTACAATGAGCAGTTCTTC.

This chain joins TRBV5-8 and TRBJ2-4; maybe TRBD2 (5 bases). Trimming stripped 2 bases from V and 4 bases from J, with 13 bases between. Germline V CDR1 and CDR2: SGHTS, YDEGEE. The CDR3 has 15 residues. In DNA, the CDR3 is TGTGCCAGCAGCTTAATACTAGTGGCTAAAAACATTCAGTACTTC. Its protein is CASSLILVAKNIQYF.

The chain has TRBV4-1 and TRBJ1-6; D is possibly TRBD1 (5 bases). V was cut by 6 bases and J by 10 bases, with 10 bases left in between. CDR3 length: 12 residues. Germline assignment: CDR1 MGHRA and CDR2 YSYEKL. The CDR3 DNA reads as TGCGCCAGCAGGGGGCTGGAATCACCCCTCCACTTT. It specifies CASRGLESPLHF.

This clonotype was counted a few times. This chain connects TRBV28 to TRBJ1-2; no definite D call. The ends were cut back, 7 bases at V and 4 bases at J, with 13 bases in the middle. The CDR3 has 13 amino acids. Germline assignment: CDR1 MDHEN and CDR2 SYDVKM. CDR3 nucleotide sequence: TGTGCCAGCACCGTCAAAGGGAGCTATGGCTACACCTTC. Protein: CASTVKGSYGYTF.

The chain couples TRBV6-6 to TRBJ2-3; 7 bases are shared with TRBD1. The V gene's germline CDR1 is MNHNY and CDR2 SVGAGI (reference sequence). This CDR3 has 15 residues. V lost 5 bases and J lost 5; bases outside the gene matches: 10. The CDR3 here is CASSRTGPSGDTQYF. For the CDR3, the DNA is TGTGCCAGCAGTAGGACAGGACCTTCGGGAGATACGCAGTATTTT.

This clonotype was counted many times. The chain links TRBV20-1 to TRBJ2-1; a possible D gene is TRBD2 (7 bases). V gave up 4 bases and J gave up 7 bases, with 14 bases separating them. Germline-derived CDR1 and CDR2 are DFQATT and SNEGSKA (reference sequence). The CDR3 length is 13 residues. The CDR3 DNA follows: TGCAGTGCTACGAGGGGGGGTTGGAATGAGCAGTTCTTC. This translates into CSATRGGWNEQFF.

This clonotype was observed a handful of times. This CDR3 is CASSYYRGDRISPLHF. The CDR3 nucleotides are TGTGCCAGCAGTTACTATCGGGGGGACAGAATCTCACCCCTCCACTTT. The genes are TRBV6-5 and TRBJ1-6, with TRBD1 matching over 7 bases. The CDR3 contains 16 residues. Trimming at V came to 1 base and at J to 10 bases, leaving 10 bases not matched to a gene. Germline V gives CDR1 MNHEY, CDR2 SVGAGI.

To note about this clonotype: This may be a read error: a much more frequent sequence differs by one nucleotide. The chain carries TRBV7-9 and TRBJ1-5, with D tentatively TRBD1 (6 bases). The CDR3 extends over 13 amino acids. V was cut by 6 bases and J by 3 bases, with 9 bases left in between. CDR1 is SEHNR, CDR2 FQNEAQ, per germline (reference sequence). The chain's CDR3 is CASSWTVNQPQHF. CDR3 nucleotides: TGTGCCAGCAGTTGGACAGTCAATCAGCCCCAGCATTTT.

The CDR3 DNA is TGTGCCAGCAGCAAAGAGGTCCCCTATGGCTACACCTTC. This encodes CASSKEVPYGYTF. This chain connects TRBV21-1 to TRBJ1-2; TRBD1, the table's D call, lacks a check against the DNA. TRBV21-1 is described as a pseudogene. This CDR3 is built from 13 residues.

V is TRBV20-1 and J is TRBJ1-5; 10 bases map to TRBD1. The CDR3 spans 16 residues. V was clipped by 4 bases and J by 7 bases; unmatched bases: 13. Germline V CDR1 and CDR2: DFQATT, SNEGSKA (reference sequence). The CDR3 coding sequence is TGCAGTGCTACGAGGACAGGGGGGTTGAACGGCCAGCCCCAGCATTTT. This codes for CSATRTGGLNGQPQHF.

The CDR3 DNA is TGTGCCAGCAGCCAAGATAGGAGCGGGGTCTACAATGAGCAGTTCTTC. Translation: CASSQDRSGVYNEQFF. This rearrangement joins TRBV4-2 to TRBJ2-1; 7 nucleotides align to TRBD2. Germline CDR1 and CDR2: LGHNA and YNFKEQ. The V gene end was trimmed by 0 bases and the J gene end by 3 bases; junction bases not matched to a gene: 5. The CDR3 contains 16 residues.

This clonotype was recorded a few times. The chain uses TRBV12-3 or TRBV12-4 and TRBJ2-1; 12 bases agree with TRBD2. CDR3 length equals 14 residues. Losses at the gene ends were 10 bases for V and 8 bases for J; bases not matched to a gene: 9. The CDR3 loop is CATRRTSGIHEQFF. In DNA, the CDR3 is TGTGCCACGCGGCGGACTAGCGGGATACATGAGCAGTTCTTC.

The chain recombines TRBV6-2 or TRBV6-3 with TRBJ2-5, with 8 bases identical to TRBD1. The CDR3 has 16 amino acids. Germline-derived CDR1 and CDR2 are MNHEY and SVGEGT. J gave up 4 bases and V 5 bases, and 12 bases lay outside the gene matches. This CDR3 is CASSPLSTGEAETQYF. Written as DNA, the CDR3 is TGTGCCAGCAGTCCCCTCTCGACAGGGGAAGCAGAGACCCAGTACTTC.

About this clonotype: The junction differs from germline at one of its ends, possibly a read error. V is TRBV5-6 and J is TRBJ1-4; D gene ambiguous. The CDR3 spans 16 residues. Germline CDR1 SGHDT, CDR2 YYEEEE. In nucleotides, the CDR3 is TGTGCCAGCAGCTTGGCTGGCGGCAGGTTGAATGACAAACTGTTTTTT. Protein product: CASSLAGGRLNDKLFF.

This clonotype has only a few counts. The rearrangement joins TRBV12-3 or TRBV12-4 to TRBJ2-2; 9 bases map to TRBD2. The trim removed 6 bases at V and 1 base at J, leaving 3 bases unmatched. CDR3 length: 15 amino acids. CDR3 sequence (DNA): TGTGCCAGCAGCCAGACTAGCGGGAACACCGGGGAGCTGTTTTTT. Translated: CASSQTSGNTGELFF.

The chain couples TRBV6-5 to TRBJ1-1; D remains ambiguous. Per germline, CDR1 MNHEY and CDR2 SVGAGI. Trimming shortened V by 0 bases and J by 0 bases, and 8 bases separated the two germline ends. The CDR3 runs 15 residues. Here the CDR3 DNA reads TGTGCCAGCAGTTACTCGGAAGTGATGAACACTGAAGCTTTCTTT. Amino acids: CASSYSEVMNTEAFF.

This rearrangement joins TRBV20-1 to TRBJ2-3; 9 positions agree with TRBD2. The CDR3 contains 15 residues. V shed 1 base, J shed 4 bases, and the junction held 6 bases outside the gene matches. Germline-derived CDR1 and CDR2 are DFQATT and SNEGSKA (reference sequence). The CDR3 sequence: CSARAGGRAPDTQYF. The CDR3 nucleotides are TGCAGTGCTAGAGCCGGCGGGAGGGCCCCAGATACGCAGTATTTT.

This clonotype was seen only a few times. The V gene is TRBV10-3, the J gene TRBJ2-5; D might be TRBD2 (5 bases). V was clipped by 4 bases and J by 4 bases, with 10 bases between them. This CDR3 region has 13 residues. Per germline, CDR1 ENHRY and CDR2 SYGVKD. CDR3 region: CAISGVGAETQYF. The DNA for the CDR3 is TGTGCCATCAGTGGGGTGGGAGCAGAGACCCAGTACTTC.

The J gene is TRBJ2-1, the V gene TRBV6-2 or TRBV6-3; 8 bases align to TRBD2. CDR1 and CDR2 (germline): MNHEY, SVGEGT. CDR3 length equals 13 residues. Trimming removed 10 bases from V and 10 bases from J; junction bases left unmatched: 12. Here the CDR3 DNA reads TGTGCCACCAGACCGGGACTAGTTGGGGAGCAGTTCTTC. Translation: CATRPGLVGEQFF.

V is TRBV6-2 or TRBV6-3 and J is TRBJ1-3; the D is unclear. The CDR3 is 14 amino acids. V shed 2 bases and J shed 0 bases, with 5 bases lying between them. CDR1 and CDR2 from the germline V gene are MNHEY and SVGEGT. Here the CDR3 DNA reads TGTGCCAGCAGTTACACCAGCTCTGGAAACACCATATATTTT. The encoded protein is CASSYTSSGNTIYF.

The DNA for the CDR3 is TGCGCCAGCAGGTTGCCTAGCGGGAGGGATACGCAGTATTTT. Its protein is CASRLPSGRDTQYF. This rearrangement joins TRBV5-1 to TRBJ2-3; TRBD2 aligns across 11 bases. After removal of 5 bases from V and 6 bases from J, the junction contained 5 bases not matched to a gene. CDR1 and CDR2 (germline): SGHRS, YFSETQ. This CDR3 has 14 residues. Full variable domain (outside the CDR3, taken from reference TRBV5-1 and TRBJ2-3): KAGVTQTPRYLIKTRGQQVTLSCSPISGHRSVSWYQQTPGQGLQFLFEYFSETQRNKGNFPGRFSGRQFSNSRSEMNVSTLELGDSALYLCASRLPSGRDTQYFGPGTRLTVL.

The rearrangement uses TRBV4-3 and TRBJ2-4, with 16 bases matching TRBD2. This CDR3 contains 19 residues. V lost 3 bases to trimming and J lost 2 bases; unmatched junction nucleotides: 7. The V gene's germline CDR1 is LGHNA and CDR2 YSLEER. The CDR3 loop is CASSQGLAGGPSSKNIQYF. The CDR3 DNA reads as TGCGCCAGCAGCCAGGGACTAGCGGGAGGGCCGTCTTCCAAAAACATTCAGTACTTC.

The chain is built from TRBV28 and TRBJ2-7; D tentatively reads TRBD1 or TRBD2 (7 bases each). V was clipped by 4 bases and J by 4 bases, with 17 bases between them. The CDR3 has 15 residues. The V gene's germline CDR1 is MDHEN and CDR2 SYDVKM. This CDR3 reads CASSSPQGGLYEQYF. The CDR3 bases are TGTGCCAGCAGTTCTCCTCAGGGGGGGTTGTACGAGCAGTACTTC.